This entry describes one T cell receptor beta chain. The target of this receptor is not known. There are no base qualities to consult, and no much larger clone falls within one base. The germline V gene sets CDR1 to LGHNT and CDR2 to FRNRAP. The CDR3 starts with the cysteine, ends with the phenylalanine, and has 13 residues. The sequence is cut down to CDR3 DNA, 39 bases in frame from base 1. V and J are truncated by 6 bases and 3 bases respectively, leaving an intervening sequence of 11 bases. The entry originates in a study of CD8 T cells in Susac syndrome (dated by TCRdb to between 2019 and 2020). In the study overall: Of the Susac syndrome patients who were sequenced, eight or nine were in clinical remission while six had clinically active disease. At blood withdrawal, Susac syndrome patients were either therapy-naive, taking corticosteroids (in some cases with IVIg as well), or taking IVIg alone. Whether CD8+ T cell activation and differentiation in Susac syndrome was antigen driven was tested using repertoire sequencing.

RNA was extracted with the RNeasy kit and about 0.45 to 1 ug was reverse transcribed using random hexamers. TCR beta CDR3 regions were amplified with the immunoSEQ multiplex PCR assay covering 54 Vbeta and 13 Jbeta segments. PCR amplification bias was corrected using a synthetic template baseline for primer optimization and computational correction. The published analysis was carried out like this. Reads were annotated to V, D and J genes according to IMGT and were analyzed with immunoSEQ Analyzer, with only productive sequences retained. Clonality was calculated as one minus the Shannon entropy normalized by log2 of the number of productive unique sequences. For each patient and control, public and private clones were evaluated among the 100 most prevalent clones. Clones were defined as Susac-specific when absent from the healthy and MS cohorts, from fewer than 1,300 published viral clones and from other ImmuneACCESS disease sequences. The public reads were run again by TCRdb, first through fastp at Q25 and then through MiXCR, and only productive beta chains were kept. Merged by CDR3 protein, the rows form single entries marked with the most common genes and DNA. These V and J calls are TCRdb output, not the study's own analysis. A total of 200,000 to 300,000 distinct CDR3 sequences appear in this sample, 95% to 97% of them only once. Of the sample, roughly 0.1% is held by the ten largest clones.

Here is what the overall study found, with its caveats: In patients with Susac syndrome, the CD4+ T cell repertoire showed no detectable clonal expansion. The TCR sequencing and HLA analysis was acknowledged to have included a relatively small number of individuals.

Peripheral blood CD8+ and CD4+ T cells from healthy donors, Susac syndrome patients and multiple sclerosis patients were profiled by high-throughput TCR beta sequencing. The Susac syndrome patients fulfilled recently defined diagnostic criteria for either definite or probable disease. Bulk CD8+ and CD4+ T cells were purified magnetically by negative isolation, whereas CD8+ TEMRA cells were enriched by FACS. Blood was drawn into EDTA tubes, processed within 24 hours, and PBMCs were isolated by density gradient centrifugation. PBMCs destined for TCR sequencing were cryopreserved in liquid nitrogen and later thawed in a 37 °C water bath. The sorted or isolated CD4+, CD8+ and CD8+ TEMRA cells reached a purity of at least 90%.

The receptor was isolated from a human donor with Susac syndrome. This sequence uses TRBV12-5 and TRBJ1-1; D gene: possibly TRBD1, on 6 matching bases. Sequenced material: CD4+ T cells from PBMCs. In nucleotides, the sequence is TGTGCTAGTGGCTTGCGGACAGACACTGAAGCTTTCTTT. Its product reads: CASGLRTDTEAFF.